Listed here are 6 T cell receptor beta chains from one sample, sequenced in a study of identical twins. TCRdb called the 5' RACE reads again in MiXCR, with one record for every CDR3 protein. Found here are about 900,000 distinct CDR3 sequences, around 12% of them singletons; the top ten hold around 1.5%. These data were also reused for a study on yellow fever vaccine responses in identical twins.

Sequenced material: PBMCs. These receptors were taken from a woman aged 18-30 years in good health.

V is TRBV28 and J is TRBJ2-6; maybe TRBD2 (5 bases). The CDR3 sequence is 14 residues long. Germline V gives CDR1 MDHEN, CDR2 SYDVKM. Trimming took 10 bases from V and 2 from J, leaving 12 bases between them. CDR3 loop: CATKGLAGANVLTF. The CDR3 DNA follows: TGTGCCACCAAAGGACTCGCTGGGGCCAACGTCCTGACTTTC.

This clonotype was detected a few times. The chain joins TRBV6-5 to TRBJ2-7; 15 bases fit TRBD2. The germline V gene encodes CDR1 MNHEY and CDR2 SVGAGI. The J segment lost 5 bases and the V segment lost 0 bases, leaving 5 bases of the junction unmatched. The CDR3 has 17 amino acids. CDR3 sequence: CASSYSGLAGGPNEQYF. CDR3 in DNA: TGTGCCAGCAGTTACTCCGGACTAGCGGGAGGGCCTAACGAGCAGTACTTC.

This clonotype was observed a few times. This sequence joins TRBV12-3 or TRBV12-4 and TRBJ1-2; 9 bases are a match to TRBD1. V lost 5 bases and J lost 5; bases outside the gene matches: 9. The CDR3 consists of 15 residues. The CDR3 coding sequence is TGTGCCAGCAGTCCACAGGGGGCTCGTGGGTATGGCTACACCTTC. Its protein product is CASSPQGARGYGYTF.

This clonotype was detected only a few times. The gene calls are TRBV7-9 and TRBJ2-7; D remains ambiguous. Trimming stripped 0 bases from V and 1 base from J, with 10 bases between. The CDR3 runs to 15 residues. The germline gives CDR1 SEHNR, CDR2 FQNEAQ (reference sequence). Here the CDR3 DNA reads TGTGCCAGCAGCTTAGCCCAGTCTGGGTCCTACGAGCAGTACGTC. Its protein product is CASSLAQSGSYEQYV.

The chain couples TRBV27 to TRBJ1-2, with D perhaps matching TRBD1 (5 bases). V was trimmed by 7 bases and J by 4 bases, leaving 19 bases between them. The germline gives CDR1 MNHEY, CDR2 SMNVEV (reference sequence). The CDR3 sequence is 15 residues long. CDR3 protein: CASKGTAALGYGYTF. The CDR3 DNA follows: TGTGCCAGCAAGGGGACGGCCGCTCTAGGCTATGGCTACACCTTC.

The CDR3 loop reads CASSQAVLAGGIGSYNEQFF. CDR3 nucleotide sequence: TGTGCCAGCAGCCAAGCGGTACTAGCGGGAGGTATAGGGTCCTACAATGAGCAGTTCTTC. The chain has TRBV4-2 and TRBJ2-1; TRBD2 matches at 12 bases. Looked up from germline, CDR1 is LGHNA and CDR2 is YNFKEQ. V lost 1 base to trimming and J lost 1 base; unmatched junction nucleotides: 11. CDR3 length equals 20 residues.